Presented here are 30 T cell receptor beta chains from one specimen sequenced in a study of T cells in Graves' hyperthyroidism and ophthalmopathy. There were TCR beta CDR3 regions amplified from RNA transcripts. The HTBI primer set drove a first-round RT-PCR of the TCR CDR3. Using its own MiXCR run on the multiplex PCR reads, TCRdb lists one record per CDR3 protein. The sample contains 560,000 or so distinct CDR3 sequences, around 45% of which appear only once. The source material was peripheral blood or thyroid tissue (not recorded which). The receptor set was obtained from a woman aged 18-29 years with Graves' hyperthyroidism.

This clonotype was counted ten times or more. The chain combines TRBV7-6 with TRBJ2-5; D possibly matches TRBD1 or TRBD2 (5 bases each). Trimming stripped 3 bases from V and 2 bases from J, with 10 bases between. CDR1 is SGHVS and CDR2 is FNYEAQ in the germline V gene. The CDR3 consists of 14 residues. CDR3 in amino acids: CASSFRGFQETQYF. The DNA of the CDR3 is TGTGCCAGCAGCTTTCGGGGCTTTCAAGAGACCCAGTACTTC.

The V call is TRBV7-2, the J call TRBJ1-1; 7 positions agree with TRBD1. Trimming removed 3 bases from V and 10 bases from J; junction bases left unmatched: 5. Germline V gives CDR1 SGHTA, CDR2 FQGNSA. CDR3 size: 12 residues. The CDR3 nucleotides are TGTGCCAGCAGCTTCCCGGGACAGCGAGCTTTCTTT. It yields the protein CASSFPGQRAFF.

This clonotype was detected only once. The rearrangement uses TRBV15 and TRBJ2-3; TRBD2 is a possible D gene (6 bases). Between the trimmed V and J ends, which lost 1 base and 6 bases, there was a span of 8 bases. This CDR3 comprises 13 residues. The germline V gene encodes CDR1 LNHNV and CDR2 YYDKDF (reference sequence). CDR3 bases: TGTGCCACCAGCAGAGGGGGGGTCGATACGCAGTATTTT. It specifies CATSRGGVDTQYF. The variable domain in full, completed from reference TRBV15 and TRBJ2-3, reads DAMVIQNPRYQVTQFGKPVTLSCSQTLNHNVMYWYQQKSSQAPKLLFHYYDKDFNNEADTPDNFQSRRPNTSFCFLDIRSPGLGDTAMYLCATSRGGVDTQYFGPGTRLTVL.

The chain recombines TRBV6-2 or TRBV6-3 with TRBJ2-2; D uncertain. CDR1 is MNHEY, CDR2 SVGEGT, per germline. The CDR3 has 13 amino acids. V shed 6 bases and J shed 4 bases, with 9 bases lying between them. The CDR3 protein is CASSPEVTGELFF. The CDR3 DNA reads TGTGCCAGCAGCCCCGAAGTCACCGGGGAGCTGTTTTTT.

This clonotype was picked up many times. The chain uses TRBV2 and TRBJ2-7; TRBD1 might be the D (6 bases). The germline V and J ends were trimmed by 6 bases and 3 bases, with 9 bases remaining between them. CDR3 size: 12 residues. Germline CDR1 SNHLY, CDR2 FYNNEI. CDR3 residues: CASRGQHYEQYF. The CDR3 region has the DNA TGTGCCAGCAGAGGACAGCACTACGAGCAGTACTTC.

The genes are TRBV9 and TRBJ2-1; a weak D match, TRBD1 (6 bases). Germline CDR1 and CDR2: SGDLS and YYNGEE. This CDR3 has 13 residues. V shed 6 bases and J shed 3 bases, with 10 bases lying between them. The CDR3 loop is CASNRENYNEQFF. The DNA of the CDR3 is TGTGCCAGCAACAGGGAAAACTACAATGAGCAGTTCTTC.

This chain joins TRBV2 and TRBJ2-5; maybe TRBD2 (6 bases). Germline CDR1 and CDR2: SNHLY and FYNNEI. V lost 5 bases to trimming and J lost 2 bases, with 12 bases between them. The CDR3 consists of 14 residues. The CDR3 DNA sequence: TGTGCCAGCAGTTTTTTGGCGGGGCAAGAGACCCAGTACTTC. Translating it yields CASSFLAGQETQYF.

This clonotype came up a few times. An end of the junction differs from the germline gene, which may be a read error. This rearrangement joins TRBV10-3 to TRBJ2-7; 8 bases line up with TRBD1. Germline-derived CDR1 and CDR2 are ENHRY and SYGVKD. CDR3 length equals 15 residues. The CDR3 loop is CASSRGTRGQYEQYF. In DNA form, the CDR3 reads TGTGCCAGCAGTCGTGGGACCAGGGGGCAGTACGAGCAGTACTTC.

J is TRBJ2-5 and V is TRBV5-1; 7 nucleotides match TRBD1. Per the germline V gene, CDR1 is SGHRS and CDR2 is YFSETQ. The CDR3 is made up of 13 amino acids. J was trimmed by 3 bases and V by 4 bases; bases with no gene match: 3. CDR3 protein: CASSDQGEETQYF. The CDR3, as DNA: TGCGCCAGCAGCGATCAGGGGGAAGAGACCCAGTACTTC.

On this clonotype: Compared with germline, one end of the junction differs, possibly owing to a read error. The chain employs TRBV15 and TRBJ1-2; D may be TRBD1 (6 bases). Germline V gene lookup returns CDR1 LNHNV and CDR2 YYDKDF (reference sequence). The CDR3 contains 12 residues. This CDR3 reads CATRTDSYGYTF. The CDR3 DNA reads TGTGCTACCAGGACAGATTCCTATGGCTACACCTTC.

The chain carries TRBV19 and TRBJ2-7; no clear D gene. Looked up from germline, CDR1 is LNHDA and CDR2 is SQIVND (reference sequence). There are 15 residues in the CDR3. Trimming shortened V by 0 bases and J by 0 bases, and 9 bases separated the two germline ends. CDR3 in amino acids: CASSIEATISYEQYF. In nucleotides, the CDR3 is TGTGCCAGTAGTATAGAAGCGACCATCTCCTACGAGCAGTACTTC.

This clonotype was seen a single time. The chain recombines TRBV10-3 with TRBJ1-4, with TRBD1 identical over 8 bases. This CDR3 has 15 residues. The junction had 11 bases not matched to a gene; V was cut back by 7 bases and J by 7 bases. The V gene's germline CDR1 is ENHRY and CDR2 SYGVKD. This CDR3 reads CAITQGQENTEKLFF. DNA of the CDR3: TGTGCCATCACCCAGGGACAGGAGAACACTGAAAAACTGTTTTTT.

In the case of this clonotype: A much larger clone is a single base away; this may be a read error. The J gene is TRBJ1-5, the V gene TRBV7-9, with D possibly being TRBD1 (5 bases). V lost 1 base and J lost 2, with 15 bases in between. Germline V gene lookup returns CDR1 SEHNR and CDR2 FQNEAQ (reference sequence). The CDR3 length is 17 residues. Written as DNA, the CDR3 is TGTGCCAGCAGCTTAGGCCGATTCGACAGCCGCAATCAGCCCCAGCATTTT. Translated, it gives CASSLGRFDSRNQPQHF.

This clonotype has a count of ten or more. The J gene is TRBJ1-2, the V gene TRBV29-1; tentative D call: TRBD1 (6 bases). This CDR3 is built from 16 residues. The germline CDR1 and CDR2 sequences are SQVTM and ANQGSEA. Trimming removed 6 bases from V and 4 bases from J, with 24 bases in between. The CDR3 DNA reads TGCAGCGTCCAAAGGTACGGTGGGACACATGGCTATGGCTACACCTTC. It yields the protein CSVQRYGGTHGYGYTF.

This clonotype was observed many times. CDR3 in DNA: TGTGCCAGTAGTATGTGGGCCAACACTGAAGCTTTCTTT. Its translation is CASSMWANTEAFF. The rearrangement uses TRBV19 and TRBJ1-1, with unresolved D. CDR3 size: 13 residues. CDR1 is LNHDA, CDR2 SQIVND, per germline (reference sequence). The V end lost 3 bases, the J end lost 2 bases, and 7 bases lay between the germline ends.

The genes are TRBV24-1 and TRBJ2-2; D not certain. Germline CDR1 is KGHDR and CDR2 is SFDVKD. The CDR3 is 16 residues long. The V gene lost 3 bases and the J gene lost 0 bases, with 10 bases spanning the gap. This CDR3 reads CATSDPGPPNTGELFF. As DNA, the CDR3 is TGTGCCACCAGTGATCCCGGACCACCGAACACCGGGGAGCTGTTTTTT.

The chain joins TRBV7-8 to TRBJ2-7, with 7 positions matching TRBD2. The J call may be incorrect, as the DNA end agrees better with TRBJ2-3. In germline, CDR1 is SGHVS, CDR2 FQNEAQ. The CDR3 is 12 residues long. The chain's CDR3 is CASSPGTTTQYF. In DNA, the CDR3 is TGTGCCAGCAGCCCAGGGACTACCACGCAGTATTTT.

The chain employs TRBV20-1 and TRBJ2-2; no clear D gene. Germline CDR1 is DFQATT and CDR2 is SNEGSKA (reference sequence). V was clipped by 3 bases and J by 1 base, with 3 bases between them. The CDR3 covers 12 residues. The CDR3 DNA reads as TGCAGTGCTAGGAGGAACACCGGGGAGCTGTTTTTT. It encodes CSARRNTGELFF.

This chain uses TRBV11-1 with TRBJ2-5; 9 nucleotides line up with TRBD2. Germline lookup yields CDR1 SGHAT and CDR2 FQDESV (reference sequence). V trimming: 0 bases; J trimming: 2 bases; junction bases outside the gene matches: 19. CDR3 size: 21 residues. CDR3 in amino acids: CASSLAPAGSGSEGRQETQYF. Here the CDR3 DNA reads TGTGCCAGCAGCTTAGCCCCCGCTGGTAGCGGGAGCGAGGGTAGGCAAGAGACCCAGTACTTC.

The CDR3, as DNA: TGTGCCAGCAGCGCCCCGGGACAAACCTATGGCTACACCTTC. It yields the protein CASSAPGQTYGYTF. The chain couples TRBV25-1 to TRBJ1-2, with D tentatively TRBD1 (6 bases). The CDR3 covers 14 residues. Germline V gene data show CDR1 as MGHDK and CDR2 as SYGVNS. V was cut by 6 bases and J by 4 bases, with 15 bases left in between.

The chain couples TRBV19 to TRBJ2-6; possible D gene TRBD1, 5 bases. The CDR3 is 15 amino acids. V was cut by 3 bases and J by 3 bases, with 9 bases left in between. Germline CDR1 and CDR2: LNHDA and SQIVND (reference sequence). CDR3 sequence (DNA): TGTGCCAGTAGTATTGGGGCGCGTGGGGCCAACGTCCTGACTTTC. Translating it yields CASSIGARGANVLTF.

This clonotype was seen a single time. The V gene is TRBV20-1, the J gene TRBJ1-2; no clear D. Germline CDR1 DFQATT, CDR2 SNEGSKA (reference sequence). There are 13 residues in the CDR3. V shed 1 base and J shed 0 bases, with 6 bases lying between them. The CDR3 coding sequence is TGCAGTGCTAGAGGGGGAGCTAACTATGGCTACACCTTC. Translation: CSARGGANYGYTF.

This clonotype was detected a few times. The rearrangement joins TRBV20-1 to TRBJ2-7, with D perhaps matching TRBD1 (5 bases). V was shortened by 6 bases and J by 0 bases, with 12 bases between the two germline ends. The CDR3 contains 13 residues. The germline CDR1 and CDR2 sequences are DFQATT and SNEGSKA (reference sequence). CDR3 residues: CSARVEVSYEQYF. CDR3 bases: TGCAGTGCCAGGGTCGAGGTCTCCTACGAGCAGTACTTC.

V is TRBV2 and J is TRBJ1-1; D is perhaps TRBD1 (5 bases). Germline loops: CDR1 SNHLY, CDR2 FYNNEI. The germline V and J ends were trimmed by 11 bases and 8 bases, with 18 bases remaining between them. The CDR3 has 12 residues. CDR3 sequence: CARTGAGGEAFF. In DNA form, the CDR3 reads TGTGCCCGCACCGGGGCAGGAGGAGAAGCTTTCTTT.

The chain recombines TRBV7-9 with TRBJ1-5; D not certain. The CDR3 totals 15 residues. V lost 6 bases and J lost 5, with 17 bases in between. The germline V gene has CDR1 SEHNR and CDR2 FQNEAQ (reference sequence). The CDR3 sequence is CASSSYRVHDQPQHF. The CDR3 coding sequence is TGTGCCAGCAGTTCCTACCGGGTGCACGATCAGCCCCAGCATTTT.

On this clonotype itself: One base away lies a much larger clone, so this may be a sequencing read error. CDR3 sequence (DNA): TGTGCCAGCATTGCCCCCAGGGGCACTGAAGCTTTCTTT. It translates to CASIAPRGTEAFF. The rearrangement links TRBV12-3 or TRBV12-4 to TRBJ1-1, with D possibly TRBD1 on 6 matching bases. This CDR3 comprises 13 residues. Trimming took 7 bases from V and 4 from J, leaving 13 bases between them.

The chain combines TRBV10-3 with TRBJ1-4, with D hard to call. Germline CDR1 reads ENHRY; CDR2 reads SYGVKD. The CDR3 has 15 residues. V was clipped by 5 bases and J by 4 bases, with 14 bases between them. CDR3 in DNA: TGTGCCATCAGTCCCTACAGAAGAGATAATGAAAAACTGTTTTTT. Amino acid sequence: CAISPYRRDNEKLFF.

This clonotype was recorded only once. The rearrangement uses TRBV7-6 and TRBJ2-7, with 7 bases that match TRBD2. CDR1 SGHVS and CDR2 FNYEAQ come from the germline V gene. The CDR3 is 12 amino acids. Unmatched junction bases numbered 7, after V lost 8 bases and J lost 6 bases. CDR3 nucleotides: TGTGCCAGCGGGAGGGGCGGGGGCGAGCAGTACTTC. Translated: CASGRGGGEQYF.

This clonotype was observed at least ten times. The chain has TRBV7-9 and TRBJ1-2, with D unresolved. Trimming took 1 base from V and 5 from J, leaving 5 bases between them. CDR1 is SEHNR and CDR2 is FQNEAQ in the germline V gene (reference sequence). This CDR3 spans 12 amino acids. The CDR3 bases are TGTGCCAGCAGCTTAGTGCGGTATGGCTACACCTTC. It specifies CASSLVRYGYTF. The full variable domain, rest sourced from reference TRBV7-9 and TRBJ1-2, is DTGVSQNPRHKITKRGQNVTFRCDPISEHNRLYWYRQTLGQGPEFLTYFQNEAQLEKSRLLSDRFSAERPKGSFSTLEIQRTEQGDSAMYLCASSLVRYGYTFGSGTRLTVV.

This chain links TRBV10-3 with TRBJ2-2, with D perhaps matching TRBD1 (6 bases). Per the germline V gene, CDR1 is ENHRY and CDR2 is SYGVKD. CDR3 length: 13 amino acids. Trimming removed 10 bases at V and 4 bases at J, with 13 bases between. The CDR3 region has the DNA TGTGCCAGTGAGGACAGCGCCACCGGGGAGCTGTTTTTT. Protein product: CASEDSATGELFF.